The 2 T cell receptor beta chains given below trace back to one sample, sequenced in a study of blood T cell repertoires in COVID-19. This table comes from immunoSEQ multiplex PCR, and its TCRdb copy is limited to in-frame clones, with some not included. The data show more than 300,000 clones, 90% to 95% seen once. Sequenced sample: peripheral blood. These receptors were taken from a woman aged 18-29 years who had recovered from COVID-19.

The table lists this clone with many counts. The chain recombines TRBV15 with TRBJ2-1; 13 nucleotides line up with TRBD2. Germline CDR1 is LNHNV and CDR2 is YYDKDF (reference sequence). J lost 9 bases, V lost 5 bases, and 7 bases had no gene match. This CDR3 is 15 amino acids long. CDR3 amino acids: CATSVEWTSGSEQFF. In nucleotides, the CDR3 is TGTGCCACCAGCGTCGAGTGGACTAGCGGGAGTGAGCAGTTCTTC.

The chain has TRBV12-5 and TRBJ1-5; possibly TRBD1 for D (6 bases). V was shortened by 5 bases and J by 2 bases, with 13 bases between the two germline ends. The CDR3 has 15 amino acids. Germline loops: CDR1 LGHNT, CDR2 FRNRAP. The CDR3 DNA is TGTGCTAGTGGTGGGAAGGGGGTTGGCAATCAGCCCCAGCATTTT. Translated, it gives CASGGKGVGNQPQHF.